Shown below are 23 T cell receptor beta chains from a single sample sequenced in a study of T cells after yellow fever vaccination. In TCRdb, the 5' RACE reads were re-called with MiXCR into one record per CDR3 protein. The data contain 300,000 to 400,000 distinct CDR3 sequences, about 8.7% of them singletons. This specimen was PBMCs, taken on the day of the first yellow fever vaccination. The origin of the receptors is a man younger than 30 who received the YFV17D yellow fever vaccine.

The chain recombines TRBV20-1 with TRBJ2-5; D gene uncertain. Germline CDR1 and CDR2: DFQATT and SNEGSKA (reference sequence). V gave up 4 bases and J gave up 7 bases, with 7 bases separating them. CDR3 size: 10 residues. The chain's CDR3 is CSAMTGTQYF. The CDR3 DNA sequence: TGCAGTGCTATGACGGGGACCCAGTACTTC.

The gene calls are TRBV13 and TRBJ2-3, with D hard to call. The CDR3 runs 11 residues. CDR1 is PRHDT and CDR2 is FYEKMQ in the germline V gene (reference sequence). Trimming left V 3 bases short and J 7 bases short, with 5 bases between. CDR3: CASSLSNTQYF. The CDR3 bases are TGTGCCAGCAGCTTGTCCAATACGCAGTATTTT.

This clonotype was observed at least ten times. The CDR3 protein is CASTSYPANTGELFF. The CDR3 DNA reads TGTGCCAGCACTTCATACCCTGCGAACACCGGGGAGCTGTTTTTT. The genes are TRBV12-3 or TRBV12-4 and TRBJ2-2; D is unclear. The CDR3 consists of 15 residues. V dropped 7 bases and J dropped 0 bases, with 12 bases sitting between them.

This clonotype came up many times. The CDR3 DNA reads as TGTGCCAGCACGTCCGGGCCTTTGGAGGAGACCCAGTACTTC. Its translation: CASTSGPLEETQYF. The chain recombines TRBV19 with TRBJ2-5; D unresolved. Trimming cost V 9 bases and J 5 bases, with 19 bases left between them. Germline CDR1 reads LNHDA; CDR2 reads SQIVND (reference sequence). The CDR3 loop spans 14 amino acids.

This clonotype was counted only a few times. V is TRBV20-1 and J is TRBJ2-7; D not resolved. Trimming stripped 4 bases from V and 7 bases from J, with 14 bases between. CDR1 and CDR2 (germline): DFQATT, SNEGSKA (reference sequence). The CDR3 is made up of 12 amino acids. The CDR3 protein is CSANQALREQYF. The CDR3 coding sequence is TGCAGTGCTAATCAGGCTCTTCGAGAGCAGTACTTC.

V gene TRBV12-3 or TRBV12-4 combines with J gene TRBJ1-5; 8 bases are shared with TRBD1. J lost 8 bases, V lost 6 bases, and 12 bases had no gene match. CDR3 length equals 15 residues. The DNA for the CDR3 is TGTGCCAGCAGACTAGGGACAGGCCGATTGGAGCCCCAGCATTTT. Encoded protein: CASRLGTGRLEPQHF.

The chain couples TRBV4-1 to TRBJ1-4; D not certain. CDR3 size: 16 residues. The germline CDR1 and CDR2 sequences are MGHRA and YSYEKL. Between the trimmed V and J ends, which lost 1 base and 0 bases, there was a span of 9 bases. This CDR3 is CASSQGTVATNEKLFF. The CDR3 DNA reads as TGCGCCAGCAGCCAAGGAACAGTTGCAACTAATGAAAAACTGTTTTTT.

V and J are TRBV5-4 and TRBJ2-3, with D tentatively TRBD1 (6 bases). The CDR3 is 15 residues long. Trimming took off 0 bases at V and 4 bases at J, with 12 bases between the two ends. Germline lookup yields CDR1 SGHNT and CDR2 YYREEE (reference sequence). Written as DNA, the CDR3 is TGTGCCAGCAGCTTGGATTTTCGGACAGCAGATACGCAGTATTTT. Encoded protein: CASSLDFRTADTQYF.

This clonotype occurred a few times. The rearrangement uses TRBV5-6 and TRBJ2-7; D may be TRBD1 (6 bases). CDR1 and CDR2 (germline): SGHDT, YYEEEE. The CDR3 is 15 amino acids. V shed 5 bases and J shed 1 base, with 16 bases lying between them. The CDR3 DNA is TGTGCCAGCAGTTCCCGACAGGAGCTATCCTACGAGCAGTACGTC. Its translation is CASSSRQELSYEQYV.

The chain combines TRBV12-3 or TRBV12-4 with TRBJ2-5; 7 bases align to TRBD1. The V segment lost 4 bases and the J segment 6 bases; nucleotides outside the gene matches: 8. This CDR3 is 14 amino acids long. The CDR3 protein is CASSSYDRVQTQYF. CDR3 bases: TGTGCCAGCAGTTCCTATGACAGGGTGCAGACCCAGTACTTC.

V usage is TRBV7-2 and J usage is TRBJ2-2; no reliable D call. The germline V gene has CDR1 SGHTA and CDR2 FQGNSA. Trimming removed 3 bases from V and 6 bases from J, with 5 bases in between. The CDR3 is made up of 12 amino acids. As DNA, the CDR3 is TGTGCCAGCAGCTTCCCTCCCGGGGAGCTGTTTTTT. This gives the protein CASSFPPGELFF.

The J gene is TRBJ2-7, the V gene TRBV5-1, with D possibly being TRBD1 (6 bases). V gave up 0 bases and J gave up 3 bases, with 19 bases separating them. CDR3 length: 17 residues. Per the germline V gene, CDR1 is SGHRS and CDR2 is YFSETQ. This CDR3 is CASSLGRPQGMNYEQYF. The CDR3 DNA reads as TGCGCCAGCAGCTTGGGCCGTCCTCAGGGGATGAACTACGAGCAGTACTTC.

This clonotype was seen ten or more times. The chain has TRBV9 and TRBJ1-1; the D gene is possibly TRBD1 (6 bases). Per the germline V gene, CDR1 is SGDLS and CDR2 is YYNGEE. The CDR3 totals 15 residues. With 5 bases removed from V and 2 bases from J, the gap between germline ends came to 16 bases. CDR3 in amino acids: CASRPYQGLNTEAFF. The CDR3 DNA sequence: TGTGCCAGCAGGCCTTACCAGGGGCTAAACACTGAAGCTTTCTTT.

In this sample, this clonotype turned up a few times. The rearrangement joins TRBV5-3 to TRBJ2-3; no clear D gene. TRBV5-3 is an open reading frame, and its role is uncertain. This CDR3 contains 10 residues. Trimming pared 7 bases from V and 7 bases from J, leaving 7 bases between. The CDR3: CARLPHTQYF. In DNA, the CDR3 is TGTGCCAGACTCCCTCATACGCAGTATTTT.

This clonotype was observed a handful of times. The V gene is TRBV6-5, the J gene TRBJ2-2; 12 bases are shared with TRBD2. There are 18 residues in the CDR3. The V gene end was trimmed by 4 bases and the J gene end by 6 bases; junction bases not matched to a gene: 12. CDR1 and CDR2 from the germline V gene are MNHEY and SVGAGI. CDR3 nucleotide sequence: TGTGCCAGCAGTTCCATGACTAGCGGGGGTGCAGAGTCCGGGGAGCTGTTTTTT. Encoded protein: CASSSMTSGGAESGELFF.

The chain uses TRBV5-6 and TRBJ2-2; D could derive from TRBD1 or TRBD2 (5 bases each). Per germline, CDR1 SGHDT and CDR2 YYEEEE. V was pared by 4 bases and J by 2 bases, with 6 bases between. The CDR3 runs 13 residues. The CDR3 loop is CASSGDNTGELFF. The CDR3 coding sequence is TGTGCCAGCAGCGGGGACAACACCGGGGAGCTGTTTTTT.

This clonotype was found many times. This chain links TRBV5-1 with TRBJ2-5; tentatively, D is TRBD1 or TRBD2 (5 bases each). Germline assignment: CDR1 SGHRS and CDR2 YFSETQ. CDR3 size: 14 residues. Trimming removed 2 bases from V and 1 base from J, with 9 bases in between. CDR3 loop: CASSFGTVQETQYF. The CDR3 DNA sequence: TGCGCCAGCAGCTTTGGGACGGTCCAAGAGACCCAGTACTTC.

V gene TRBV10-2 combines with J gene TRBJ2-5; D uncertain. The ends were cut back, 3 bases at V and 4 bases at J, with 9 bases in the middle. CDR1 and CDR2 (germline): WSHSY, SAAADI. The CDR3 runs to 13 residues. The CDR3 DNA follows: TGCGCCAGCAGTGAATGGGATAGAGAGACCCAGTACTTC. Its translation: CASSEWDRETQYF.

This clonotype appeared a few times. The chain is built from TRBV4-3 and TRBJ1-1, with D maybe TRBD1 (6 bases). Trimming took off 2 bases at V and 10 bases at J, with 11 bases between the two ends. The CDR3 runs to 12 residues. The V gene's germline CDR1 is LGHNA and CDR2 YSLEER. CDR3 nucleotides: TGCGCCAGCAGCCAAACCGGGACAATAGCTTTCTTT. Amino acid sequence: CASSQTGTIAFF.

The chain employs TRBV5-1 and TRBJ2-1; 8 positions agree with TRBD2. The ends lost 1 base at V and 10 bases at J; junction bases unmatched: 4. The CDR3 runs to 13 residues. The germline V gene encodes CDR1 SGHRS and CDR2 YFSETQ. The DNA for the CDR3 is TGCGCCAGCAGCTTGCCGGGGGGGGTCGAGCAGTTCTTC. It encodes CASSLPGGVEQFF. The full variable domain, its missing parts supplied by reference TRBV5-1 and TRBJ2-1, is KAGVTQTPRYLIKTRGQQVTLSCSPISGHRSVSWYQQTPGQGLQFLFEYFSETQRNKGNFPGRFSGRQFSNSRSEMNVSTLELGDSALYLCASSLPGGVEQFFGPGTRLTVL.

This clonotype was picked up a small number of times. The chain links TRBV6-1 to TRBJ2-2; D may be TRBD1 (6 bases). The V and J ends lost 7 bases and 2 bases respectively, with 14 bases between them. Germline V gives CDR1 MNHNS, CDR2 SASEGT. The CDR3 is 15 amino acids. CDR3 amino acids: CASTSQGFNTGELFF. The DNA of the CDR3 is TGTGCCAGCACCTCCCAGGGGTTTAACACCGGGGAGCTGTTTTTT.

The chain combines TRBV23-1 with TRBJ2-5, with 10 positions matching TRBD1. TRBV23-1 belongs to the ORF category, with a function that is uncertain. The CDR3 sequence is 15 residues long. Unmatched junction bases numbered 6, after V lost 3 bases and J lost 5 bases. CDR3: CASSHGTGAGETQYF. The CDR3 DNA reads as TGCGCCAGCAGTCATGGGACAGGGGCTGGCGAGACCCAGTACTTC.

This clonotype was detected only a few times. The chain joins TRBV6-1 to TRBJ1-2; 8 bases are shared with TRBD1. This CDR3 is 14 amino acids long. Germline V CDR1 and CDR2: MNHNS, SASEGT. The V gene end was trimmed by 7 bases and the J gene end by 4 bases; junction bases not matched to a gene: 8. This CDR3 reads CASTPTGAGYGYTF. The CDR3 nucleotides are TGTGCCAGCACCCCGACAGGGGCGGGCTATGGCTACACCTTC.